These 18 T cell receptor beta chains were sequenced from one sample in a study of shared clonotypes between healthy human individuals. Measured with immunoSEQ multiplex PCR; TCRdb has only the in-frame clones, and not every one. The sample has about 1 million clones, more than 60% seen once. Sequencing used memory CD4+ T cells sorted from blood. The subset here: CD45RA-negative fraction. The source of these receptors is a man younger than 35 in good health.

The rearrangement links TRBV5-1 to TRBJ2-2; D tentatively fits TRBD1 or TRBD2 (5 bases each). V lost 0 bases to trimming and J lost 4 bases, with 7 bases between them. Per germline, CDR1 SGHRS and CDR2 YFSETQ. The CDR3 spans 14 residues. CDR3 residues: CASSLDGTTGELFF. In DNA form, the CDR3 reads TGCGCCAGCAGCTTGGACGGGACCACCGGGGAGCTGTTTTTT.

The V call is TRBV10-3, the J call TRBJ1-5; 10 bases fit TRBD1. The CDR3 length is 17 residues. In germline, CDR1 is ENHRY, CDR2 SYGVKD. V lost 0 bases and J lost 0; bases outside the gene matches: 2. The CDR3 region has the DNA TGTGCCATCAGTGAGTCGGGACAGGGGTATAGCAATCAGCCCCAGCATTTT. Protein sequence: CAISESGQGYSNQPQHF.

This clone was observed a single time. The chain links TRBV19 to TRBJ2-7, with 9 bases matching TRBD1. The CDR3 length is 13 residues. Germline V gives CDR1 LNHDA, CDR2 SQIVND (reference sequence). J lost 4 bases, V lost 5 bases, and 3 bases had no gene match. Here the CDR3 reads CASSSDRGYEQYF. Written as DNA, the CDR3 is TGTGCCAGTAGTTCGGACAGGGGATACGAGCAGTACTTC.

The chain joins TRBV2 to TRBJ2-5; D gene ambiguous. This CDR3 contains 13 residues. Per the germline V gene, CDR1 is SNHLY and CDR2 is FYNNEI. V lost 8 bases and J lost 3, with 13 bases in between. CDR3 nucleotides: TGTGCCAGCGGGTGGGCGGAAAAAGAGACCCAGTACTTC. The encoded protein is CASGWAEKETQYF.

The V call is TRBV7-2, the J call TRBJ2-5; the match to TRBD1 covers 8 bases. V gave up 5 bases and J gave up 4 bases; unmatched junction bases: 12. The germline CDR1 and CDR2 sequences are SGHTA and FQGNSA. CDR3 length: 16 amino acids. The CDR3 DNA reads TGTGCCAGCAGCCGCATTACAGGGGGGATTGGAGAGACCCAGTACTTC. It codes for CASSRITGGIGETQYF.

This clone was observed a handful of times. The chain is built from TRBV7-9 and TRBJ2-7; TRBD1 is a possible D gene (5 bases). V lost 6 bases and J lost 5, with 20 bases in between. The CDR3 sequence is 15 residues long. From germline, CDR1 is SEHNR and CDR2 FQNEAQ (reference sequence). Here the CDR3 DNA reads TGTGCCAGCAGTCTTGTTGGGGCTGGGATCCACGAGCAGTACTTC. Protein product: CASSLVGAGIHEQYF. Using reference TRBV7-9 and TRBJ2-7 for the parts outside the CDR3, the full variable domain is DTGVSQNPRHKITKRGQNVTFRCDPISEHNRLYWYRQTLGQGPEFLTYFQNEAQLEKSRLLSDRFSAERPKGSFSTLEIQRTEQGDSAMYLCASSLVGAGIHEQYFGPGTRLTVT.

The chain is built from TRBV5-6 and TRBJ2-3; 9 bases are a match to TRBD2. V lost 0 bases, J lost 2 bases, and 7 bases stayed unmatched. This CDR3 has 17 residues. The germline CDR1 and CDR2 sequences are SGHDT and YYEEEE. The CDR3 here is CASSLVASGTLTDTQYF. The CDR3 region has the DNA TGTGCCAGCAGCTTGGTTGCTAGCGGGACGCTCACAGATACGCAGTATTTT.

The chain has TRBV9 and TRBJ2-2; TRBD2 might be the D (6 bases). CDR3 length: 13 residues. CDR1 and CDR2 (germline): SGDLS, YYNGEE. Trimming left V 4 bases short and J 5 bases short, with 9 bases between. The CDR3 protein is CASSLGGTGELFF. CDR3 coding DNA: TGTGCCAGCAGCCTAGGAGGGACCGGGGAGCTGTTTTTT.

This chain uses TRBV10-3 with TRBJ1-3; D is unclear. V gave up 8 bases and J gave up 2 bases, with 13 bases separating them. The CDR3 extends over 14 amino acids. The V gene's germline CDR1 is ENHRY and CDR2 SYGVKD. CDR3 nucleotides: TGTGCCATCGGGCCCGGCAGCCCTGGAAACACCATATATTTT. It is translated as CAIGPGSPGNTIYF.

The chain employs TRBV7-9 and TRBJ1-2, with D hard to call. Trimming took 5 bases from V and 7 from J, leaving 17 bases between them. Germline CDR1 and CDR2: SEHNR and FQNEAQ (reference sequence). The CDR3 sequence is 14 residues long. The CDR3 spells CASSPPGPSSGYTF. In DNA, the CDR3 is TGTGCCAGCAGCCCCCCCGGCCCGTCTAGTGGCTACACCTTC.

The chain is built from TRBV6-5 and TRBJ1-1; D ambiguous. Trimming left V 2 bases short and J 1 base short, with 5 bases between. The CDR3 consists of 13 residues. CDR1 MNHEY and CDR2 SVGAGI come from the germline V gene. CDR3 in DNA: TGTGCCAGCAGTTACCGGAGGAACACTGAAGCTTTCTTT. Its translation: CASSYRRNTEAFF.

V is TRBV5-1 and J is TRBJ1-1; D is perhaps TRBD1 (5 bases). Trimming pared 0 bases from V and 3 bases from J, leaving 9 bases between. The CDR3 sequence is 14 residues long. CDR1 is SGHRS and CDR2 is YFSETQ in the germline V gene. CDR3 nucleotide sequence: TGCGCCAGCAGCTTGGATGGGGGGTACACTGAAGCTTTCTTT. Its translation: CASSLDGGYTEAFF.

This clone was seen a handful of times. In the same sample, other DNA sequences code for this CDR3. The V call is TRBV9, the J call TRBJ1-1, with D unresolved. The CDR3 extends over 15 amino acids. In germline, CDR1 is SGDLS, CDR2 YYNGEE. Trimming removed 0 bases from V and 0 bases from J, with 9 bases in between. CDR3: CASSVDRAMNTEAFF. The CDR3 nucleotides read TGTGCCAGCAGCGTAGATCGGGCCATGAACACTGAAGCTTTCTTT.

This chain uses TRBV5-4 with TRBJ1-3; D is ambiguous. Germline CDR1 and CDR2: SGHNT and YYREEE (reference sequence). The CDR3 extends over 15 amino acids. V lost 4 bases and J 0 bases, leaving 11 bases between the germline ends. The CDR3 reads CASSMRSNSGNTIYF. The DNA for the CDR3 is TGTGCCAGCAGCATGCGCTCGAACTCTGGAAACACCATATATTTT.

The J gene is TRBJ2-5, the V gene TRBV28, with D perhaps matching TRBD1 or TRBD2 (5 bases each). Germline CDR1 is MDHEN and CDR2 is SYDVKM. With 6 bases removed from V and 2 bases from J, the gap between germline ends came to 16 bases. This CDR3 contains 15 residues. The CDR3 is CASRPGDAGQETQYF. In DNA form, the CDR3 reads TGTGCCAGCAGACCCGGGGACGCAGGGCAAGAGACCCAGTACTTC. Together with reference TRBV28 and TRBJ2-5, the CDR3 gives the full variable domain: DVKVTQSSRYLVKRTGEKVFLECVQDMDHENMFWYRQDPGLGLRLIYFSYDVKMKEKGDIPEGYSVSREKKERFSLILESASTNQTSMYLCASRPGDAGQETQYFGPGTRLLVL.

The chain has TRBV5-4 and TRBJ1-2; D is possibly TRBD1 (6 bases). Deletions cut 4 bases from V and 12 bases from J, with 19 bases between. Germline V gene lookup returns CDR1 SGHNT and CDR2 YYREEE (reference sequence). The CDR3 covers 13 residues. CDR3 protein: CASSTIDRQLNTF. CDR3 nucleotides: TGTGCCAGCAGCACCATCGACAGGCAGCTAAACACCTTC. Drawing the rest from reference TRBV5-4 and TRBJ1-2, the complete variable domain is ETGVTQSPTHLIKTRGQQVTLRCSSQSGHNTVSWYQQALGQGPQFIFQYYREEENGRGNFPPRFSGLQFPNYSSELNVNALELDDSALYLCASSTIDRQLNTFGSGTRLTVV.

This clone was seen only once. J is TRBJ2-3 and V is TRBV25-1; TRBD2 agrees at 8 bases. The CDR3 runs 15 residues. Germline V gives CDR1 MGHDK, CDR2 SYGVNS. Trimming removed 8 bases from V and 5 bases from J; junction bases left unmatched: 12. The CDR3: CASAQLGAGEDTQYF. The CDR3 DNA reads as TGTGCCAGCGCCCAACTGGGAGCGGGAGAAGATACGCAGTATTTT.

The chain couples TRBV19 to TRBJ1-1, with TRBD1 matching over 9 bases. J lost 0 bases, V lost 7 bases, and 12 bases had no gene match. CDR1 and CDR2 (germline): LNHDA, SQIVND (reference sequence). The CDR3 contains 17 residues. In DNA, the CDR3 is TGTGCCAGTACGGGTACAGGGGGCCTCCTACTGAACACTGAAGCTTTCTTT. It encodes CASTGTGGLLLNTEAFF.